This T cell receptor (beta chain) was sequenced in a study of OX40 agonist ivuxolimab in advanced cancers. Profiled with immunoSEQ multiplex PCR; TCRdb holds only in-frame clones, not every one. The sample lists approximately 72,000 clones, 80% to 90% seen once, with 0.7% to 1% in the top ten. CDR1 and CDR2 from the germline V gene are SQVTM and ANQGSEA. The CDR3 has 13 amino acids. The V segment lost 4 bases and the J segment 3 bases; nucleotides outside the gene matches: 5. The material was CD4+ or CD8+ T cells sorted from blood, obtained in a trial of the OX40 agonist ivuxolimab. The source of this sequence is an adult with an advanced solid tumor such as melanoma, head and neck, liver or kidney cancer. The chain is built from TRBV29-1 and TRBJ2-7, with 8 positions matching TRBD1. The CDR3 DNA follows: TGCAGCGTTGGACAGGGGAACATCTACGAGCAGTACTTC. Translated, it gives CSVGQGNIYEQYF.